This T cell receptor beta chain was retrieved from a study of T-cell memory formation after mild COVID-19. General study findings and limits: Researchers could not confirm that second-wave clones peaking on day 37 targeted SARS-CoV-2. Contracting CD4+ clones were located mainly in CM and EM, and CD8+ clones in EMRA. The study detected some responding clones in pre-infection memory, suggesting cross-reactive memory joined.

From the 5' RACE reads, TCRdb called clonotypes with MiXCR, one entry per CDR3 protein. The sample carries about 270,000 distinct CDR3 sequences, approximately 18% recorded once. The CDR3 is 14 amino acids. After removal of 8 bases from V and 4 bases from J, the junction contained 12 bases not matched to a gene. Per germline, CDR1 SGHRS and CDR2 YFSETQ. This clonotype came up a few times. As yet, its antigen is unknown. The rearrangement joins TRBV5-1 to TRBJ2-7, with 7 bases that match TRBD2. The sequencing input was PBMCs or a T cell subset sorted from them (not recorded which). The sequence was obtained from a man between 18 and 35 years old who had mild COVID-19 (a few samples of this study predate the infection). Cell type and time point are not known. CDR3 sequence: CASGRGGNIYEQYF. The CDR3, as DNA: TGCGCCAGTGGAAGGGGAGGGAATATATACGAGCAGTACTTC.